The rows below give T cell receptor beta chains drawn from one sample of a study of tumor-infiltrating lymphocytes in oesophageal squamous cell carcinoma. TCRdb reprocessed the PCR reads via MiXCR and lists one record per CDR3 protein. The sample holds 12,000 or so distinct CDR3 sequences; 55% to 70% are singletons and the top ten take less than 40%. Material: esophageal tumor tissue. These receptors were taken from a female donor with esophageal squamous cell carcinoma. Both conserved end residues are trimmed from each CDR3. Not every row has a clone size; where given, it reads once, few, many or a size class.

clone_size	v_call	j_call	cdr3_aa
many	TRBV6-1	TRBJ2-2	ASSYAGFANTGELF
NA	TRBV7-3	TRBJ2-3	ASSLGARDFKF
few	TRBV6-1	TRBJ2-7	VTQQHQTYEQY
NA	TRBV6-6	NA	ASSYSGTGSYEQY
medium-sized	TRBV6-7	TRBJ1-2	ASSYSTGCTYGYT
NA	TRBV11-2	NA	ASSPWAVGGEQF
NA	TRBV7-8	NA	ASSPRPGQTYEQY
many	TRBV27	NA	ASSWEGYYEQY
NA	TRBV7-2	NA	ASSLAGQINEQF
many	TRBV6-1	TRBJ2-3	ASSEVPTNGQGSTDTQY
few	TRBV7-3	TRBJ2-5	ASSPGTSDLETQY
once	TRBV12-3/TRBV12-4	TRBJ2-6	ASSRPGANVLT
few	TRBV7-3	NA	ATLTCPRGYT
few	TRBV7-2	NA	ASSLVKGSYNEQF
NA	TRBV5-1	TRBJ2-5	ASSLGLAGVDEQY
few	TRBV7-3	NA	ASSREGSGGYEQY
NA	TRBV9	TRBJ2-6	ASSVSGGTGANVLT
many	TRBV5-1	TRBJ2-7	ASSLMGQGGYEQY
few	TRBV7-6	TRBJ2-1	ASSSRPDGDEQF
medium-sized	TRBV5-4	TRBJ2-2	ASSSGQNTGELF
NA	TRBV7-6	TRBJ1-1	ASSFDRDTEAF
NA	TRBV7-4	NA	ASSAGGGRDYGYT
NA	TRBV7-9	TRBJ1-1	ASSLGGVEAF
NA	TRBV6-1	NA	ASSAFGSYEQY
NA	TRBV2	TRBJ2-2	ASVAGRVLAGELF
NA	TRBV7-2	TRBJ2-5	ASAADLVVTEQY